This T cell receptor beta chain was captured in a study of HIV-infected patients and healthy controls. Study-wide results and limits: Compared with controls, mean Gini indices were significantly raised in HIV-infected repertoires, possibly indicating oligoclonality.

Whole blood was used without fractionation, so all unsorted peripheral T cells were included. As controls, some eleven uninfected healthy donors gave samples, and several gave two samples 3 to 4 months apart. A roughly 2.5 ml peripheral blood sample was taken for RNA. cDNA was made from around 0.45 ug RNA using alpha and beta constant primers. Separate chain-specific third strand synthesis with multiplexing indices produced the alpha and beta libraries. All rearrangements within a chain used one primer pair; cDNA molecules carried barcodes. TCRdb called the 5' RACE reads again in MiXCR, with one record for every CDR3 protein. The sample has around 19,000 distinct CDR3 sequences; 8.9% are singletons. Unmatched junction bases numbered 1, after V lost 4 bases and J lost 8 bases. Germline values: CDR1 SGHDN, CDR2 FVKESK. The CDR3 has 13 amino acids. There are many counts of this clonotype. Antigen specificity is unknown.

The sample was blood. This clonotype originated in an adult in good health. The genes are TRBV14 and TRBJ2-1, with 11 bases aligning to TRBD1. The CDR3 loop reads CASSRTGGDEQFF. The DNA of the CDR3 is TGTGCCAGCAGCCGGACAGGGGGCGATGAGCAGTTCTTC. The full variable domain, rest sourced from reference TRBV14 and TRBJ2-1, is EAGVTQFPSHSVIEKGQTVTLRCDPISGHDNLYWYRRVMGKEIKFLLHFVKESKQDESGMPNNRFLAERTGGTYSTLKVQPAELEDSGVYFCASSRTGGDEQFFGPGTRLTVL.